Below are 22 T cell receptor beta chains sequenced from a single sample in a study of a mutant IDH1 vaccine in newly diagnosed glioma. Only in-frame clones appear in the TCRdb table, and some are missing; sequencing was by immunoSEQ multiplex PCR. The sample comprises about 110,000 clones, about nine tenths of which are singletons, and 0.55% to 0.7% rests with the top ten. The antigens of these receptors remain unknown. Time point in this sample: week 11, during vaccination. One vaccine dose held 300 ug of mutant IDH1 20-mer peptide and came with topical imiquimod. The material sequenced was PBMCs, taken from a glioma patient whose treatment included an IDH1 peptide vaccine. All receptors come from a woman aged 45 to 65 with glioma.

The chain carries TRBV28 and TRBJ1-5; D gene uncertain. The CDR3 consists of 13 residues. V shed 2 bases and J shed 5 bases, with 7 bases lying between them. In germline, CDR1 is MDHEN, CDR2 SYDVKM. CDR3 bases: TGTGCCAGCAGTTTAAGGGCCCATCAGCCCCAGCATTTT. This encodes CASSLRAHQPQHF. The complete variable domain, with remaining parts taken from reference TRBV28 and TRBJ1-5, reads DVKVTQSSRYLVKRTGEKVFLECVQDMDHENMFWYRQDPGLGLRLIYFSYDVKMKEKGDIPEGYSVSREKKERFSLILESASTNQTSMYLCASSLRAHQPQHFGDGTRLSIL.

In its sample, this clone was seen a few times. The J gene is TRBJ1-2, the V gene TRBV28; the match to TRBD1 covers 8 bases. This CDR3 is built from 15 residues. V was pared by 4 bases and J by 8 bases, with 12 bases of the junction left unmatched. Germline values: CDR1 MDHEN, CDR2 SYDVKM. Written as DNA, the CDR3 is TGTGCCAGCAGTTCGACTCAGGACAGGGTGGAAGGCTACACCTTC. It encodes CASSSTQDRVEGYTF.

The gene calls are TRBV6-1 and TRBJ2-4; a possible D gene is TRBD2 (7 bases). This CDR3 is 13 amino acids long. Germline values: CDR1 MNHNS, CDR2 SASEGT. The V gene lost 7 bases and the J gene lost 6 bases, with 13 bases spanning the gap. The CDR3 loop is CASTRGAGNIQYF. CDR3 DNA sequence: TGTGCCAGCACCCGGGGGGCGGGAAACATTCAGTACTTC.

The chain links TRBV19 to TRBJ2-7; tentatively, D is TRBD1 (6 bases). Germline V gene sequence: CDR1 LNHDA, CDR2 SQIVND (reference sequence). Between the trimmed V and J ends, which lost 7 bases and 2 bases, there was a span of 18 bases. CDR3 length: 15 residues. CDR3 sequence (DNA): TGTGCCAGTAAGATCCAGGGACAAGGGACCTACGAGCAGTACTTC. Amino acids: CASKIQGQGTYEQYF. Drawing the rest from reference TRBV19 and TRBJ2-7, the complete variable domain is DGGITQSPKYLFRKEGQNVTLSCEQNLNHDAMYWYRQDPGQGLRLIYYSQIVNDFQKGDIAEGYSVSREKKESFPLTVTSAQKNPTAFYLCASKIQGQGTYEQYFGPGTRLTVT.

The chain employs TRBV7-2 and TRBJ2-3; weak D call: TRBD1 (5 bases). Germline-derived CDR1 and CDR2 are SGHTA and FQGNSA. The CDR3 runs 16 residues. Trimming cost V 1 base and J 7 bases, with 18 bases left between them. CDR3 sequence: CASSLGAGIGGNTQYF. In nucleotides, the CDR3 is TGTGCCAGCAGCTTAGGTGCAGGGATCGGTGGAAATACGCAGTATTTT.

This clone has a single count. The chain employs TRBV23-1 and TRBJ2-7; tentatively, D is TRBD2 (5 bases). TRBV23-1 is placed among ORFs of uncertain function. V lost 0 bases and J lost 4, with 16 bases in between. The CDR3 is 16 amino acids. CDR3 DNA sequence: TGCGCCAGCAGTCAATCGAGCGGATACAACAATTACGAGCAGTACTTC. Translating gives CASSQSSGYNNYEQYF.

V is TRBV6-5 and J is TRBJ1-6; TRBD1 agrees at 10 bases. Losses at the gene ends were 6 bases for V and 5 bases for J; bases not matched to a gene: 4. Germline V gene sequence: CDR1 MNHEY, CDR2 SVGAGI. The CDR3 is 15 amino acids. DNA of the CDR3: TGTGCCAGCAGACGACAGGGGGCTAATAATTCACCCCTCCACTTT. Amino acid sequence: CASRRQGANNSPLHF.

The CDR3 DNA sequence: TGTGCCAGCTCAAGACTAGCCTTGAATGAGCAGTTCTTC. Its protein is CASSRLALNEQFF. The chain has TRBV18 and TRBJ2-1; 7 bases line up with TRBD2. The trim removed 5 bases at V and 7 bases at J, leaving 5 bases unmatched. CDR1 and CDR2 from the germline V gene are KGHSH and LQKENI. The CDR3 totals 13 residues.

This clone was detected only once. This chain joins TRBV5-4 and TRBJ1-4, with TRBD1 matching over 8 bases. J gave up 4 bases and V 4 bases, and 9 bases lay outside the gene matches. Per germline, CDR1 SGHNT and CDR2 YYREEE (reference sequence). The CDR3 consists of 16 residues. The chain's CDR3 is CASSPEAGGHNEKLFF. The CDR3 coding sequence is TGTGCCAGCAGCCCGGAGGCAGGGGGCCATAATGAAAAACTGTTTTTT.

The rearrangement uses TRBV5-6 and TRBJ1-1; D may be TRBD1 (5 bases). Per the germline V gene, CDR1 is SGHDT and CDR2 is YYEEEE. The CDR3 sequence is 15 residues long. V was trimmed by 5 bases and J by 0 bases, leaving 14 bases between them. The CDR3 is CASREEGYMNTEAFF. The CDR3 nucleotides are TGTGCCAGCAGGGAAGAGGGGTACATGAACACTGAAGCTTTCTTT.

The genes are TRBV7-2 and TRBJ1-1, with D unresolved. Deletions cut 5 bases from V and 0 bases from J, with 16 bases between. Germline V CDR1 and CDR2: SGHTA, FQGNSA. This CDR3 has 16 amino acids. Written as DNA, the CDR3 is TGTGCCAGCAGCCCCCTTAAGGCTTGGATGAACACTGAAGCTTTCTTT. Residues: CASSPLKAWMNTEAFF.

This chain joins TRBV11-2 and TRBJ2-1; 13 nucleotides align to TRBD2. Germline V gene lookup returns CDR1 SGHAT and CDR2 FQNNGV. V trimming: 6 bases; J trimming: 7 bases; junction bases outside the gene matches: 12. The CDR3 is 17 residues long. The CDR3 loop is CASSQRLAGGMGNEQFF. The DNA of the CDR3 is TGTGCCAGCAGTCAACGACTAGCGGGAGGTATGGGGAATGAGCAGTTCTTC.

This clone occurred once. This chain uses TRBV6-1 with TRBJ2-7; D gene uncertain. Per germline, CDR1 MNHNS and CDR2 SASEGT. This CDR3 spans 13 amino acids. Trimming left V 3 bases short and J 9 bases short, with 15 bases between. The CDR3 is CASSEAPYERQYF. In nucleotides, the CDR3 is TGTGCCAGCAGTGAGGCCCCTTACGAGCGGCAGTACTTC.

The rearrangement uses TRBV12-5 and TRBJ1-3, with 11 positions matching TRBD1. The germline CDR1 and CDR2 sequences are LGHNT and FRNRAP. The CDR3 is made up of 16 amino acids. With V trimmed by 6 bases and J by 4 bases, 8 bases remained unmatched. CDR3 nucleotide sequence: TGTGCTAGTGGCCTGCAGGGACAGGGGGTAGGAAACACCATATATTTT. Translation gives CASGLQGQGVGNTIYF.

This clone was detected only a few times. CDR3 DNA sequence: TGTGCCAGCAGCTTACGCAGGGAGGTGGGCTATGGCTACACCTTC. Protein: CASSLRREVGYGYTF. V usage is TRBV7-8 and J usage is TRBJ1-2, with D possibly being TRBD1 (5 bases). The CDR3 totals 15 residues. V was clipped by 2 bases and J by 4 bases, with 14 bases between them. Germline V lookup: CDR1 SGHVS, CDR2 FQNEAQ.

This clone was counted a few times. The rearrangement links TRBV14 to TRBJ1-1; the match to TRBD1 covers 7 bases. The germline gives CDR1 SGHDN, CDR2 FVKESK. The CDR3 has 15 amino acids. V lost 4 bases and J lost 5; bases outside the gene matches: 10. CDR3 nucleotides: TGTGCCAGCAGCCCTCGGACAGGACGGGGGACTGAAGCTTTCTTT. This codes for CASSPRTGRGTEAFF.

CDR3 loop: CASGWGLSMPQHF. The CDR3, as DNA: TGTGCTAGTGGTTGGGGGTTGTCGATGCCCCAGCATTTT. The rearrangement joins TRBV12-5 to TRBJ1-5; the D gene is possibly TRBD1 (5 bases). The V end was cut by 4 bases, the J end by 9 bases, with 13 bases between. This CDR3 spans 13 amino acids. The germline V gene encodes CDR1 LGHNT and CDR2 FRNRAP.

The chain is built from TRBV29-1 and TRBJ1-2, with 8 bases lining up with TRBD1. The V gene end was trimmed by 6 bases and the J gene end by 1 base; junction bases not matched to a gene: 7. CDR1 SQVTM and CDR2 ANQGSEA come from the germline V gene. The CDR3 is made up of 14 amino acids. CDR3 region: CSVADRGVNYGYTF. The CDR3 coding sequence is TGCAGCGTCGCCGACAGGGGCGTTAACTATGGCTACACCTTC.

This chain uses TRBV6-5 with TRBJ2-3; either TRBD1 or TRBD2 may fit D (5 bases each). Germline V CDR1 and CDR2: MNHEY, SVGAGI. The V and J ends lost 6 bases and 4 bases respectively, with 20 bases between them. CDR3 length: 16 residues. The chain's CDR3 is CASSYRTGVSADTQYF. CDR3 sequence (DNA): TGTGCCAGCAGCTACAGGACTGGAGTTAGTGCAGATACGCAGTATTTT.

The chain employs TRBV6-5 and TRBJ2-1, with 10 bases that match TRBD1. Germline assignment: CDR1 MNHEY and CDR2 SVGAGI. The trim removed 4 bases at V and 8 bases at J, leaving 8 bases unmatched. This CDR3 contains 15 residues. CDR3 sequence reads: CASSSPGQGYHEQFF. The CDR3 bases are TGTGCCAGCAGTTCACCGGGACAGGGGTACCATGAGCAGTTCTTC.

J is TRBJ2-5 and V is TRBV30, with no clear D. The J call is in doubt because the DNA end fits TRBJ2-7 better. The CDR3 runs to 12 residues. Germline loops: CDR1 GTSNPN, CDR2 SVGIG (reference sequence). Here the CDR3 reads CAWSERHYEQYF. In DNA form, the CDR3 reads TGTGCCTGGAGTGAGAGGCACTACGAGCAGTACTTC.

The gene calls are TRBV5-1 and TRBJ1-1; D not resolved. V was shortened by 6 bases and J by 5 bases, with 14 bases between the two germline ends. The CDR3 covers 13 residues. Germline V CDR1 and CDR2: SGHRS, YFSETQ. The CDR3 sequence: CASNDPGYTEAFF. The CDR3 DNA is TGCGCCAGCAACGACCCGGGATATACTGAAGCTTTCTTT.